These 2 T cell receptor beta chains were sequenced from one sample in a study of beta chain features in type 1 diabetes. cDNA synthesis used the whole RNA isolate, giving expressed TCRB sequences. TCRdb keeps only in-frame clones here, not all; method: immunoSEQ multiplex PCR. The repertoire includes 150,000 to 200,000 clones, roughly 63% of them detected once, and 0.08% to 0.095% sits in the top ten. No antigens are known for them. General study results and limits: For Type 1 diabetes patients, all four CD4+ subsets carried TCRB CDR3s that were moderately but significantly shorter.

The sequencing input was naive CD4+ T cells from blood. The receptors shown here come from a man aged 25 to 45 with type 1 diabetes.

The chain uses TRBV29-1 and TRBJ1-2, with D perhaps matching TRBD1 (5 bases). The CDR3 is made up of 12 amino acids. V was shortened by 5 bases and J by 4 bases, with 11 bases between the two germline ends. Germline CDR1 and CDR2: SQVTM and ANQGSEA. The DNA for the CDR3 is TGCAGCGTTTTAGGAGGGACCTATGGCTACACCTTC. Translation gives CSVLGGTYGYTF.

The genes are TRBV11-2 and TRBJ2-5, with D hard to call. This CDR3 spans 14 amino acids. Germline V gene sequence: CDR1 SGHAT, CDR2 FQNNGV. V gave up 5 bases and J gave up 1 base, with 11 bases separating them. CDR3 nucleotide sequence: TGTGCCAGCAGCACCCGACTGTCCCAAGAGACCCAGTACTTC. Amino acids: CASSTRLSQETQYF.